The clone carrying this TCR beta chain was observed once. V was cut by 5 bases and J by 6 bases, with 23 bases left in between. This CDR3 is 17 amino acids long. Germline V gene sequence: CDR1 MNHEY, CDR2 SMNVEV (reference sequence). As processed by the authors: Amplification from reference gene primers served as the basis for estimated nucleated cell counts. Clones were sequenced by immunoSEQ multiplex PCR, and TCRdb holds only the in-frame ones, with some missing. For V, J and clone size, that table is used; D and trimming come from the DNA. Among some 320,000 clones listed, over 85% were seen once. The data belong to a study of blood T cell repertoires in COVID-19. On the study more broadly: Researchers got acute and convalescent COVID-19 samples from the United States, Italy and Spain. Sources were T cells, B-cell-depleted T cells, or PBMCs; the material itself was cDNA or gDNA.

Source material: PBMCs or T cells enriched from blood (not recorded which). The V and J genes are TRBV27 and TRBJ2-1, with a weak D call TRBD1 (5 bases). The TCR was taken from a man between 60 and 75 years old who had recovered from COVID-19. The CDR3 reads CASSLRVTGSTGNEQFF. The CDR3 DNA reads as TGTGCCAGCAGTCTCAGGGTAACGGGTTCTACGGGCAATGAGCAGTTCTTC.